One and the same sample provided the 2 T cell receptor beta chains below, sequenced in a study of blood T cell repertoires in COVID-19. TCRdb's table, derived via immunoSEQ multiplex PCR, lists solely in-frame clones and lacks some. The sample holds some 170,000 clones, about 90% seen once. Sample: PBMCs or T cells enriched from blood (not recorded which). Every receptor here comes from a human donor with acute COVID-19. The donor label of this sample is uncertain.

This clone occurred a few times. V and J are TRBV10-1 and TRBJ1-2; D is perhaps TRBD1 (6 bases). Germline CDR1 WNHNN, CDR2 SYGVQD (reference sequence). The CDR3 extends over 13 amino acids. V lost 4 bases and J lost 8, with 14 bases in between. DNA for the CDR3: TGCGCCAGCAGTGCCGGACAGTGGTCGGGCTACACCTTC. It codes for CASSAGQWSGYTF.

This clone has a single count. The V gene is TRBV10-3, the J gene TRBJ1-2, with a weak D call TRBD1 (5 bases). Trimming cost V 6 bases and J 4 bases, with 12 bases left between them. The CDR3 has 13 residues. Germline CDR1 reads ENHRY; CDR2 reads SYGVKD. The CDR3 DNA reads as TGTGCCATCAGCCGGGACTTAAGCTATGGCTACACCTTC. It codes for CAISRDLSYGYTF.